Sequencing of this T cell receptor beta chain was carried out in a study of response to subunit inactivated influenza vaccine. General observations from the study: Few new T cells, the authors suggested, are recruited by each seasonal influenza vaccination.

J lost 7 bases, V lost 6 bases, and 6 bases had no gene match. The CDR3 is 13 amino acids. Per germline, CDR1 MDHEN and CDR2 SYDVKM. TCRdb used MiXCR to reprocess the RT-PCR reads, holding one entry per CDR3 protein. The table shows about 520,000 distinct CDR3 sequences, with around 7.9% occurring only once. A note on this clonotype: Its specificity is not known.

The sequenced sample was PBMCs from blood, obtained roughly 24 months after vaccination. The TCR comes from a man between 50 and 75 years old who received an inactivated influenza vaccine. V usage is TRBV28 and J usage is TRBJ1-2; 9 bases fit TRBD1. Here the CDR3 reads CASRSQGASGYTF. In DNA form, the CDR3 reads TGTGCCAGCAGGTCACAGGGGGCCAGTGGCTACACCTTC.